These 26 T cell receptor beta chains were all obtained from the same sample, sequenced in a study of control samples from healthy donors and cancer patients. Here immunoSEQ multiplex PCR was the method, and the copy in TCRdb shows in-frame clones only, minus some. The sample lists about 82,000 clones; 94% were seen once. Source material: blood. The origin of the receptors is a woman aged 18-35 years in good health.

The J gene is TRBJ2-3, the V gene TRBV5-1; D unresolved. Per germline, CDR1 SGHRS and CDR2 YFSETQ. V lost 4 bases to trimming and J lost 0 bases, with 6 bases between them. The CDR3 spans 13 residues. Here the CDR3 DNA reads TGCGCCAGCAGCGCCGTTAGCACAGATACGCAGTATTTT. Its protein product is CASSAVSTDTQYF.

The chain recombines TRBV28 with TRBJ1-6; D is unresolved. The germline CDR1 and CDR2 sequences are MDHEN and SYDVKM. The V end was cut by 3 bases, the J end by 12 bases, with 6 bases between. This CDR3 has 11 amino acids. The CDR3 sequence: CASSFGGPLHF. Written as DNA, the CDR3 is TGTGCCAGCAGTTTTGGAGGACCCCTCCACTTT.

The rearrangement uses TRBV7-9 and TRBJ2-1; TRBD1 agrees at 10 bases. Trimming took 1 base from V and 8 from J; bases not matched to a gene: 11. Germline CDR1 is SEHNR and CDR2 is FQNEAQ (reference sequence). The CDR3 extends over 17 amino acids. Written as DNA, the CDR3 is TGTGCCAGCAGCTTAGATTTTACCGACAGGGGGCTCTATGAGCAGTTCTTC. This gives the protein CASSLDFTDRGLYEQFF.

V usage is TRBV6-5 and J usage is TRBJ1-3; D gene unclear. Trimming stripped 0 bases from V and 1 base from J, with 7 bases between. Germline V lookup: CDR1 MNHEY, CDR2 SVGAGI. This CDR3 has 15 residues. As DNA, the CDR3 is TGTGCCAGCAGTTACTCATCGGGGTCTGGAAACACCATATATTTT. Its protein product is CASSYSSGSGNTIYF.

This chain links TRBV6-2 or TRBV6-3 with TRBJ1-1; a possible D gene is TRBD1 (5 bases). CDR1 is MNHEY, CDR2 SVGEGT, per germline. There are 15 residues in the CDR3. Trimming removed 2 bases at V and 3 bases at J, with 13 bases between. The CDR3 nucleotides read TGTGCCAGCAGTTACGTATGGGGGAGCGACACTGAAGCTTTCTTT. It specifies CASSYVWGSDTEAFF.

V gene TRBV4-1 combines with J gene TRBJ2-1, with a weak D call TRBD2 (6 bases). The CDR3 sequence is 12 residues long. Looked up from germline, CDR1 is MGHRA and CDR2 is YSYEKL. Trimming left V 3 bases short and J 7 bases short, with 7 bases between. In DNA form, the CDR3 reads TGCGCCAGCAGCCACGGGGGAAATGAGCAGTTCTTC. This encodes CASSHGGNEQFF.

The chain recombines TRBV5-1 with TRBJ2-5, with TRBD1 matching 9 bases. CDR1 is SGHRS, CDR2 YFSETQ, per germline. There are 18 residues in the CDR3. J gave up 9 bases and V 5 bases, and 23 bases lay outside the gene matches. DNA of the CDR3: TGCGCCAGCAGGCGGAGCCCCCAGGGACAGGGCATTGACAGGGCCCAGTACTTC. Protein product: CASRRSPQGQGIDRAQYF.

This chain joins TRBV27 and TRBJ1-3, with 7 nucleotides matching TRBD1. Trimming took 5 bases from V and 8 from J; bases not matched to a gene: 12. The V gene's germline CDR1 is MNHEY and CDR2 SMNVEV (reference sequence). The CDR3 has 15 residues. The CDR3 region has the DNA TGTGCCAGCAGTCCCCAAGACAGGGCTGGGGACACCATATATTTT. It encodes CASSPQDRAGDTIYF.

V gene TRBV7-6 combines with J gene TRBJ1-6; TRBD1 might be the D (5 bases). This CDR3 has 16 amino acids. Germline assignment: CDR1 SGHVS and CDR2 FNYEAQ. Trimming left V 5 bases short and J 8 bases short, with 19 bases between. CDR3 coding DNA: TGTGCCAGCAGCCAAACCCCCGGGAGGGGAGATTCACCCCTCCACTTT. It is translated as CASSQTPGRGDSPLHF.

This chain connects TRBV2 to TRBJ2-3; 9 nucleotides match TRBD1. Germline V gene lookup returns CDR1 SNHLY and CDR2 FYNNEI. Trimming took 5 bases from V and 2 from J; bases not matched to a gene: 5. This CDR3 region has 15 residues. The chain's CDR3 is CASSLGQGITDTQYF. CDR3 nucleotides: TGTGCCAGCAGTCTCGGACAGGGGATCACAGATACGCAGTATTTT.

The chain is built from TRBV28 and TRBJ2-5, with TRBD2 as a possible D gene (5 bases). With 8 bases removed from V and 5 bases from J, the gap between germline ends came to 12 bases. This CDR3 has 12 residues. Germline V gene data show CDR1 as MDHEN and CDR2 as SYDVKM. The CDR3 spells CASQRSWETQYF. The DNA for the CDR3 is TGTGCCAGCCAGCGGTCCTGGGAGACCCAGTACTTC.

The V and J genes are TRBV7-2 and TRBJ2-1; no definite D call. The CDR3 contains 12 residues. Germline V gene sequence: CDR1 SGHTA, CDR2 FQGNSA. Deletions cut 4 bases from V and 9 bases from J, with 10 bases between. The CDR3 reads CASSSPASEQFF. DNA of the CDR3: TGTGCCAGCAGCTCTCCCGCCTCTGAGCAGTTCTTC.

This chain uses TRBV3-1 (or the pseudogene TRBV3-2) with TRBJ1-4, with 8 bases fitting TRBD1. Losses at the gene ends were 0 bases for V and 8 bases for J; bases not matched to a gene: 8. This CDR3 region has 16 residues. Germline loops: CDR1 LGHDT, CDR2 YNNKEL (reference sequence). This CDR3 reads CASSQELGTGGEKLFF. The CDR3 nucleotides are TGTGCCAGCAGCCAAGAGCTTGGGACAGGAGGGGAAAAACTGTTTTTT.

The gene calls are TRBV19 and TRBJ1-5; possible D gene TRBD1, 6 bases. Trimming removed 0 bases at V and 7 bases at J, with 13 bases between. The V gene's germline CDR1 is LNHDA and CDR2 SQIVND (reference sequence). This CDR3 comprises 15 residues. DNA for the CDR3: TGTGCCAGTAGTATAGAAGGACAGCGCGAACAGCCCCAGCATTTT. Amino acids: CASSIEGQREQPQHF.

The count of this clone is one. The chain combines TRBV24-1 with TRBJ2-7, with D perhaps given as TRBD1 or TRBD2 (5 bases each). Germline V lookup: CDR1 KGHDR, CDR2 SFDVKD. This CDR3 comprises 13 residues. The V end lost 7 bases, the J end lost 5 bases, and 14 bases lay between the germline ends. As DNA, the CDR3 is TGTGCCACCAGGGCCCCCGTGGGGGACGAGCAGTACTTC. Its protein product is CATRAPVGDEQYF.

This chain connects TRBV15 to TRBJ2-7, with a weak D call TRBD1 (6 bases). The end of the DNA fits TRBJ2-5 better, so the J call may be wrong. Germline CDR1 is LNHNV and CDR2 is YYDKDF (reference sequence). CDR3 size: 14 residues. For the CDR3, the DNA is TGTGCCACCAGCTCCAGACAGGTCCAAGAGACCCAGTACTTC. This encodes CATSSRQVQETQYF.

The chain joins TRBV5-4 to TRBJ1-4; D unclear. Trimming stripped 4 bases from V and 1 base from J, with 11 bases between. The CDR3 spans 15 residues. Germline CDR1 SGHNT, CDR2 YYREEE (reference sequence). The CDR3 sequence is CASSPEAVTNEKLFF. The CDR3 DNA is TGTGCCAGCAGCCCCGAAGCCGTAACTAATGAAAAACTGTTTTTT.

The rearrangement links TRBV3-1 (or the pseudogene TRBV3-2) to TRBJ1-2; tentatively, D is TRBD1 (5 bases). V was trimmed by 0 bases and J by 4 bases, leaving 12 bases between them. The germline V gene has CDR1 LGHDT and CDR2 YNNKEL (reference sequence). The CDR3 is 15 amino acids. Written as DNA, the CDR3 is TGTGCCAGCAGCCAAGATGGGAGGGGCGCCTATGGCTACACCTTC. Its translation is CASSQDGRGAYGYTF.

This clone was detected once. This chain uses TRBV29-1 with TRBJ2-5, with 8 bases matching TRBD1. CDR3 size: 13 residues. The ends lost 1 base at V and 2 bases at J; junction bases unmatched: 0. Looked up from germline, CDR1 is SQVTM and CDR2 is ANQGSEA. CDR3 nucleotide sequence: TGCAGCGTTGAAGGACAGGGGCAAGAGACCCAGTACTTC. Amino acid sequence: CSVEGQGQETQYF.

The chain carries TRBV27 and TRBJ2-5; the match to TRBD2 covers 8 bases. The CDR3 length is 16 residues. The V gene end was trimmed by 5 bases and the J gene end by 5 bases; junction bases not matched to a gene: 13. Germline lookup yields CDR1 MNHEY and CDR2 SMNVEV (reference sequence). CDR3 DNA: TGTGCCAGCAGTGCCCAACCGGGACTAGAAGGGGAGACCCAGTACTTC. It codes for CASSAQPGLEGETQYF.

This sequence joins TRBV6-5 and TRBJ2-3; 7 nucleotides match TRBD1. V was clipped by 5 bases and J by 6 bases; unmatched bases: 5. In germline, CDR1 is MNHEY, CDR2 SVGAGI. The CDR3 covers 13 residues. CDR3 protein: CASSPGTADTQYF. The DNA of the CDR3 is TGTGCCAGCAGTCCAGGGACAGCTGATACGCAGTATTTT.

V gene TRBV10-3 combines with J gene TRBJ1-1, with 8 nucleotides matching TRBD1. CDR3 length: 13 residues. Germline V CDR1 and CDR2: ENHRY, SYGVKD. Trimming cost V 6 bases and J 6 bases; bases outside gene matches: 6. The CDR3 nucleotides read TGTGCCATCAGCAAAGGACAGGGCGCTGAAGCTTTCTTT. Translated, it gives CAISKGQGAEAFF.

The chain uses TRBV10-3 and TRBJ1-1, with D perhaps matching TRBD1 (5 bases). The CDR3 covers 15 residues. Per the germline V gene, CDR1 is ENHRY and CDR2 is SYGVKD. Deletions cut 4 bases from V and 5 bases from J, with 17 bases between. CDR3 sequence reads: CAISAPGMGETEAFF. In nucleotides, the CDR3 is TGTGCCATCAGTGCTCCAGGGATGGGAGAGACTGAAGCTTTCTTT.

The rearrangement links TRBV7-2 to TRBJ2-1; the D gene is possibly TRBD2 (6 bases). This CDR3 is built from 14 residues. CDR1 is SGHTA, CDR2 FQGNSA, per germline. Trimming left V 5 bases short and J 7 bases short, with 15 bases between. The CDR3 DNA is TGTGCCAGCAGCCCCCGGGGGAGGCTGAATGAGCAGTTCTTC. Amino acids: CASSPRGRLNEQFF.

The chain combines TRBV9 with TRBJ2-1; 7 bases agree with TRBD2. The CDR3 totals 17 residues. J was trimmed by 4 bases and V by 3 bases; bases with no gene match: 13. CDR1 is SGDLS, CDR2 YYNGEE, per germline. In nucleotides, the CDR3 is TGTGCCAGCAGCGGAGTTCATTCTAGCGGTAATTACAATGAGCAGTTCTTC. Protein: CASSGVHSSGNYNEQFF. Based on the CDR3 plus reference TRBV9 and TRBJ2-1, the full variable domain is DSGVTQTPKHLITATGQRVTLRCSPRSGDLSVYWYQQSLDQGLQFLIQYYNGEERAKGNILERFSAQQFPDLHSELNLSSLELGDSALYFCASSGVHSSGNYNEQFFGPGTRLTVL.

The gene calls are TRBV14 and TRBJ2-2; the D is unclear. CDR3 length equals 16 residues. Germline-derived CDR1 and CDR2 are SGHDN and FVKESK. V gave up 1 base and J gave up 5 bases, with 14 bases separating them. DNA of the CDR3: TGTGCCAGCAGCCAAGTCTTAGGGATCGGGACCGGGGAGCTGTTTTTT. Protein product: CASSQVLGIGTGELFF.